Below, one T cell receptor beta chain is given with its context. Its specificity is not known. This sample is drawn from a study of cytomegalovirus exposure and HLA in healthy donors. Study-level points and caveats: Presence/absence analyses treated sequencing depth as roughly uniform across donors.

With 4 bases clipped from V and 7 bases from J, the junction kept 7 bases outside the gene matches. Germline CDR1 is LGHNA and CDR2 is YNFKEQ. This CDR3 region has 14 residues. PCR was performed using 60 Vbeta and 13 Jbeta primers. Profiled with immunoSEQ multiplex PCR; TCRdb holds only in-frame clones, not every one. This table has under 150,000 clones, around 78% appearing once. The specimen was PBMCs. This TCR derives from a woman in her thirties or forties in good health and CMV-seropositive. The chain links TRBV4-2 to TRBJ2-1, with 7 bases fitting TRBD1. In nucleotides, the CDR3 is TGTGCCAGCAGCCTCCTGACAGGGATGAATGAGCAGTTCTTC. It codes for CASSLLTGMNEQFF.